These T cell receptor beta chains were read from a single sample in a study of T cell responses to AZD1222 COVID-19 vaccine. Libraries were prepared by immunoSEQ multiplex PCR; TCRdb keeps only in-frame clonotypes and omits some of them. The table records more than 95,000 clones, 82% of them present only once. This sample comprised peripheral blood, obtained on day 0 of AZD1222 vaccination. All receptors derive from an adult in good health. The CDR3 runs from the conserved cysteine through the conserved F or W. D genes are given only for firm matches. The size field is filled for only some rows; it gives once, few, many or a size class.

CDR3 DNA: TGTGCTAGTGGCCCCGGGCAGGGGTACAATGAGCAGTTCTTC
CDR3 protein: CASGPGQGYNEQFF
clone size: -
V gene: TRBV12-5
D gene: -
J gene: TRBJ2-1

CDR3 DNA: TGCGCCAGCAGCCCAGTACCCATTCCACAGGGCAATCAGCCCCAGCATTTT
CDR3 protein: CASSPVPIPQGNQPQHF
clone size: once
V gene: TRBV5-1
D gene: -
J gene: TRBJ1-5

CDR3 DNA: TGCGCCAGCAGCCAAGGAGGGGGGAGACAGCCCCAGCATTTT
CDR3 protein: CASSQGGGRQPQHF
clone size: -
V gene: TRBV4-1
D gene: -
J gene: TRBJ1-5

CDR3 DNA: TGTGCCAGTAGTGCAACCGGGACACTGAACACTGAAGCTTTCTTT
CDR3 protein: CASSATGTLNTEAFF
clone size: -
V gene: TRBV19
D gene: -
J gene: TRBJ1-1

CDR3 DNA: TGTGCCAGCAGTTTCTTAACCAATCAGCCCCAGCATTTT
CDR3 protein: CASSFLTNQPQHF
clone size: -
V gene: TRBV12-3/TRBV12-4
D gene: -
J gene: TRBJ1-5

CDR3 DNA: TGTGCCAGCAGTCTACATCAGGGTGCCGGGGAGCTGTTTTTT
CDR3 protein: CASSLHQGAGELFF
clone size: -
V gene: TRBV27
D gene: -
J gene: TRBJ2-2

CDR3 DNA: TGTGCCAGCAGGATAGGGACTGTCAATTCACCCCTCCACTTT
CDR3 protein: CASRIGTVNSPLHF
clone size: -
V gene: TRBV25-1
D gene: -
J gene: TRBJ1-6

CDR3 DNA: TGTGCCTGGGGCGAAGGACTAGCGGCCACAGATACGCAGTATTTT
CDR3 protein: CAWGEGLAATDTQYF
clone size: -
V gene: TRBV30
D gene: TRBD2
J gene: TRBJ2-3

CDR3 DNA: TGCGCCAGCAGCAGGGACAGGGTGAGTTTCAATGAGCAGTTCTTC
CDR3 protein: CASSRDRVSFNEQFF
clone size: -
V gene: TRBV5-1
D gene: TRBD1
J gene: TRBJ2-1

CDR3 DNA: TGTGCCAGCAGCACCAGGGGCTCATCCTATAATTCACCCCTCCACTTT
CDR3 protein: CASSTRGSSYNSPLHF
clone size: few
V gene: TRBV11-2
D gene: -
J gene: TRBJ1-6

CDR3 DNA: TGTGCCAGCAGCTTAGTAGGGAGGACTGAAGCTTTCTTT
CDR3 protein: CASSLVGRTEAFF
clone size: -
V gene: TRBV5-6
D gene: -
J gene: TRBJ1-1

CDR3 DNA: TGTGCCTGGAGGGTCATCGGGTTCTGGGTTACGAACACTGAAGCTTTCTTT
CDR3 protein: CAWRVIGFWVTNTEAFF
clone size: -
V gene: TRBV30
D gene: -
J gene: TRBJ1-1

CDR3 DNA: TGTGCCAGTAGAGGACACTTCCCGTATCAGCCCCAGCATTTT
CDR3 protein: CASRGHFPYQPQHF
clone size: -
V gene: TRBV19
D gene: -
J gene: TRBJ1-5

CDR3 DNA: TGTGCCAGCGGATTGGACGTTAGCAATCAGCCCCAGCATTTT
CDR3 protein: CASGLDVSNQPQHF
clone size: -
V gene: TRBV6-5
D gene: -
J gene: TRBJ1-5

CDR3 DNA: TGTGCCAGTAGTAGATACAATGAGCAGTTCTTC
CDR3 protein: CASSRYNEQFF
clone size: -
V gene: TRBV19
D gene: -
J gene: TRBJ2-1

CDR3 DNA: TGTGCCAGCAGCCAATTCCGGGGCTACACCGGGGAGCTGTTTTTT
CDR3 protein: CASSQFRGYTGELFF
clone size: -
V gene: TRBV14
D gene: -
J gene: TRBJ2-2

CDR3 DNA: TGTGCCAGCAGCCAAAAAGAGGGGGCCCGCACTGAAGCTTTCTTT
CDR3 protein: CASSQKEGARTEAFF
clone size: few
V gene: TRBV3-1/TRBV3-2
D gene: TRBD1
J gene: TRBJ1-1

CDR3 DNA: TGTGCCAGCAGCTCCCTGGGCGGAACGAGGTCCTACAATGAGCAGTTCTTC
CDR3 protein: CASSSLGGTRSYNEQFF
clone size: once
V gene: TRBV7-9
D gene: -
J gene: TRBJ2-1

CDR3 DNA: TGCAGTGCTAGTCCGTGGGAGCACCCTGGGGGCAATCAGCCCCAGCATTTT
CDR3 protein: CSASPWEHPGGNQPQHF
clone size: -
V gene: TRBV20-1
D gene: -
J gene: TRBJ1-5

CDR3 DNA: TGTGCCAGCAGTGTGGAAGGGGGCCTCGAAAAACTGTTTTTT
CDR3 protein: CASSVEGGLEKLFF
clone size: -
V gene: TRBV2
D gene: TRBD1
J gene: TRBJ1-4

CDR3 DNA: TGCGCCAGCAGTGCCTCGGACTATGGCTACACCTTC
CDR3 protein: CASSASDYGYTF
clone size: once
V gene: TRBV10-1
D gene: -
J gene: TRBJ1-2

CDR3 DNA: TGTGCCAGCAGTCCATTATGGGGAGGACAGAGCTCCTATAATTCACCCCTCCACTTT
CDR3 protein: CASSPLWGGQSSYNSPLHF
clone size: -
V gene: TRBV6-6
D gene: -
J gene: TRBJ1-6

CDR3 DNA: TGTGCCAGCAGCCTTTGGGCGACAGCAGCTAACTATGGCTACACCTTC
CDR3 protein: CASSLWATAANYGYTF
clone size: -
V gene: TRBV27
D gene: -
J gene: TRBJ1-2

CDR3 DNA: TGTGCCACCAGCACTGGACAGGCTTTGGCTTTCTTT
CDR3 protein: CATSTGQALAFF
clone size: -
V gene: TRBV15
D gene: TRBD1
J gene: TRBJ1-1

CDR3 DNA: TGTGCCAGTAGTTCCCGGACAGGGGGCATCACGAACACCGGGGAGCTGTTTTTT
CDR3 protein: CASSSRTGGITNTGELFF
clone size: once
V gene: TRBV19
D gene: TRBD1
J gene: TRBJ2-2

CDR3 DNA: TGTGCCAGTTCGCAGGGCGATTGGACCGGGGAGCTGTTTTTT
CDR3 protein: CASSQGDWTGELFF
clone size: -
V gene: TRBV19
D gene: -
J gene: TRBJ2-2

CDR3 DNA: TGTGCCAGCGGCGTAGCGGGGGAAGAGACCCAGTACTTC
CDR3 protein: CASGVAGEETQYF
clone size: -
V gene: TRBV6-5
D gene: TRBD2
J gene: TRBJ2-5

CDR3 DNA: TGTGCCTGGAGTGTAGCTCCAGGGATGAACGAAAAACTGTTTTTT
CDR3 protein: CAWSVAPGMNEKLFF
clone size: -
V gene: TRBV30
D gene: -
J gene: TRBJ1-4

CDR3 DNA: TGCGCCAGCTCATCGTGGGGGAACACTGAAGCTTTCTTT
CDR3 protein: CASSSWGNTEAFF
clone size: -
V gene: TRBV23-1
D gene: -
J gene: TRBJ1-1